This is a list of T cell receptor beta chains from one sample in a study of post-analysis software for immune sequencing data. TCRdb recomputed calls from the PCR reads with MiXCR, one row per CDR3 protein. The data show roughly 580,000 distinct CDR3 sequences, with around 47% seen just once and roughly 1.8% held by the top ten. Sequenced material: blood. Receptors were obtained from a girl aged 10-17 years with multiple sclerosis. Both conserved end residues are part of each CDR3. The order of the fields is D gene, clone size, V gene, J gene, CDR3 protein, CDR3 DNA. A D gene is named only where the DNA matches it firmly. Not every row has a clone size; where given, it reads once, few, many or a size class.

-	-	TRBV20-1	TRBJ2-1	CSARDQTPQYNEQFF	TGCAGTGCTAGAGACCAGACTCCTCAGTACAATGAGCAGTTCTTC
TRBD1	few	TRBV5-1	TRBJ2-2	CASSPTLGTGETGELFF	TGCGCCAGCAGCCCGACCCTTGGGACAGGGGAAACCGGGGAGCTGTTTTTT
TRBD1	-	TRBV6-1	TRBJ2-7	CASKSTVTGFYEQYF	TGTGCCAGCAAGTCAACGGTGACAGGGTTCTACGAGCAGTACTTC
-	few	TRBV5-5	TRBJ1-4	CASSSTGTVGEKLFF	TGTGCCAGCAGCTCGACCGGGACGGTGGGGGAAAAACTGTTTTTT
-	-	TRBV12-3/TRBV12-4	TRBJ2-7	CASSRDSFYEQYF	TGTGCCAGCAGTCGGGACTCCTTCTACGAGCAGTACTTC
TRBD2	-	TRBV12-3/TRBV12-4	TRBJ2-7	CASSGAGYEQYF	TGTGCCAGCAGTGGAGCGGGGTACGAGCAGTACTTC
TRBD2	-	TRBV10-3	TRBJ2-5	CAISEPSGRAPETQYF	TGTGCCATCAGTGAGCCAAGCGGGAGGGCCCCAGAGACCCAGTACTTC
-	once	TRBV20-1	TRBJ2-1	CSAAEGGGDEQFF	TGCAGTGCCGCGGAGGGGGGAGGGGATGAGCAGTTCTTC
-	once	TRBV3-1	TRBJ2-5	CASSQDRTRINGQYF	TGTGCCAGCAGCCAAGATCGAACTAGAATCAACGGGCAGTACTTC
TRBD2	-	TRBV7-2	TRBJ2-1	CASSLEGSGGRFNEQFF	TGTGCCAGCAGCTTAGAAGGGTCGGGGGGGCGTTTCAATGAGCAGTTCTTC
-	-	TRBV29-1	TRBJ2-7	CSVEGSGEPYEQYF	TGCAGCGTTGAAGGGTCGGGAGAGCCCTACGAGCAGTACTTC
-	few	TRBV5-1	TRBJ2-1	CASSTSGGPNEQFF	-
-	-	TRBV11-2	TRBJ2-3	CASSWSRGDTDTQYF	TGTGCCAGCAGCTGGAGTAGGGGGGACACAGATACGCAGTATTTT
-	-	TRBV20-1	TRBJ1-2	CSASSEGYTF	TGCAGTGCTAGTTCGGAGGGCTACACCTTC
TRBD1	-	TRBV4-2	TRBJ2-7	CASSQEWDRETYEQYF	TGTGCCAGCAGCCAAGAATGGGACAGGGAGACCTACGAGCAGTACTTC
TRBD1	few	TRBV7-6	TRBJ2-3	CASSGGQGTTDTQYF	TGTGCCAGCAGCGGGGGACAGGGGACGACAGATACGCAGTATTTT
TRBD1	-	TRBV9	TRBJ2-7	CASSVGRGTGFSYEQYF	TGTGCCAGCAGCGTAGGTCGCGGGACAGGCTTCTCCTACGAGCAGTACTTC
-	-	TRBV7-2	TRBJ2-5	CASAAGQETQYF	TGTGCCAGCGCGGCGGGCCAAGAGACCCAGTACTTC
-	-	TRBV12-3/TRBV12-4	TRBJ2-3	CASSPGGGLKSDTQYF	TGTGCCAGCAGTCCCGGAGGGGGGTTGAAATCGGATACGCAGTATTTT
TRBD1	many	TRBV5-1	TRBJ1-2	CASSLGQGFGYTF	TGCGCCAGCAGCCTAGGACAGGGGTTTGGCTACACCTTC
-	-	TRBV7-3	TRBJ1-2	CASRRTAYGYTF	TGTGCCAGCAGGAGGACAGCATATGGCTACACCTTC
TRBD2	few	TRBV20-1	TRBJ2-5	CSASGRGQETQYF	TGCAGTGCTAGTGGGCGGGGGCAAGAGACCCAGTACTTC
-	-	TRBV4-1	TRBJ2-5	CASSQVGARGTGEQYF	TGCGCCAGCAGCCAAGTTGGGGCGAGGGGAACGGGGGAGCAGTACTTC
-	-	TRBV2	TRBJ2-5	CASSGPRYQETQYF	TGTGCCAGCAGTGGACCGCGATACCAAGAGACCCAGTACTTC
TRBD2	-	TRBV9	TRBJ2-1	CASSPGLASYNEQFF	TGTGCCAGCAGCCCCGGACTAGCGTCCTACAATGAGCAGTTCTTC
-	once	TRBV3-1	TRBJ2-5	CASSQDGQTQYF	TGTGCCAGCAGCCAAGATGGGCAGACCCAGTACTTC
-	-	TRBV2	TRBJ2-5	CASSGDTRETQYF	TGTGCCAGCAGTGGTGACACGAGGGAGACCCAGTACTTC
-	-	TRBV20-1	TRBJ1-2	CSASRLVGGYTF	TGCAGTGCTTCCCGACTAGTGGGCGGCTACACCTTC
TRBD2	few	TRBV20-1	TRBJ2-7	CSARREGGAGVREQYF	TGCAGTGCTAGGCGCGAGGGGGGAGCGGGAGTCCGGGAGCAGTACTTC
-	-	TRBV5-1	TRBJ2-2	CASSLVLRANTGELFF	TGCGCCAGCAGCTTGGTTCTTAGAGCGAACACCGGGGAGCTGTTTTTT
-	-	TRBV9	TRBJ1-2	CASSPQIVANYGYTF	TGTGCCAGCAGCCCTCAGATCGTAGCTAACTATGGCTACACCTTC
TRBD2	-	TRBV20-1	TRBJ2-3	CSAQPGLAGRTDTQYF	TGCAGTGCACAGCCCGGACTAGCGGGCCGCACAGATACGCAGTATTTT
-	-	TRBV20-1	TRBJ2-7	CSAASSDIEQYF	TGCAGTGCTGCATCCTCCGACATCGAGCAGTACTTC
-	-	TRBV28	TRBJ2-1	CASSLPGTYNEQFF	TGTGCCAGCAGTTTACCCGGGACTTACAATGAGCAGTTCTTC
-	once	TRBV20-1	TRBJ2-1	CSATEGATRSYNKQFF	TGCAGTGCTACCGAGGGAGCGACCCGCTCCTACAATAAGCAGTTCTTC
-	few	TRBV12-3/TRBV12-4	TRBJ2-2	CASNPASRAGRGGELFF	TGTGCCAGCAATCCAGCTTCCAGAGCGGGTCGTGGCGGGGAGCTGTTTTTT
TRBD1	-	TRBV19	TRBJ2-7	CASRDSLYEQYF	TGTGCCAGCCGGGACAGCCTCTACGAGCAGTACTTC
-	-	TRBV7-9	TRBJ2-1	CASSLAGVDEQFF	TGTGCCAGCAGCTTAGCAGGGGTGGATGAGCAGTTCTTC
-	-	TRBV12-3/TRBV12-4	TRBJ2-3	CASSTDTTDTQYF	TGTGCCAGCAGCACTGACACCACAGATACGCAGTATTTT
-	few	TRBV5-1	TRBJ1-2	CASSAGALQAYGYTF	TGCGCCAGCAGCGCCGGGGCTCTGCAGGCCTATGGCTACACCTTC
TRBD1	-	TRBV20-1	TRBJ1-2	CSARDLRGRGGYTF	TGCAGTGCTAGAGATCTAAGGGGGCGCGGTGGCTACACCTTC
-	once	TRBV3-1	TRBJ2-1	CASSQGGEVPYNEQFF	TGTGCCAGCAGCCAAGGGGGGGAGGTCCCCTACAATGAGCAGTTCTTC